These 9 T cell receptor beta chains were sequenced from one sample in a study of T cell responses to AZD1222 COVID-19 vaccine. TCRdb's copy holds only in-frame clones and misses some; the assay was immunoSEQ multiplex PCR. The table records 160,000 or so clones, about 88% of them present only once. This sample comprised peripheral blood, obtained on day 0 of AZD1222 vaccination. The receptors stem from an adult in good health.

The V call is TRBV4-2, the J call TRBJ2-7; TRBD2 agrees at 14 bases. CDR1 and CDR2 from the germline V gene are LGHNA and YNFKEQ. V trimming: 1 base; J trimming: 4 bases; junction bases outside the gene matches: 0. The CDR3 runs to 15 residues. Here the CDR3 DNA reads TGTGCCAGCAGCCAAGGACTAGCGGGAGGGTACGAGCAGTACTTC. Amino acids: CASSQGLAGGYEQYF.

J is TRBJ1-1 and V is TRBV11-2, with a possible D match to TRBD1 (6 bases). The V end was cut by 2 bases, the J end by 0 bases, with 10 bases between. Germline CDR1 is SGHAT and CDR2 is FQNNGV. This CDR3 spans 15 amino acids. The CDR3 bases are TGTGCCAGCAGCTTAAGGGGGACGATGAACACTGAAGCTTTCTTT. Translating it yields CASSLRGTMNTEAFF.

V gene TRBV4-2 combines with J gene TRBJ1-1, with D maybe TRBD1 (5 bases). CDR3 length: 14 amino acids. Between the trimmed V and J ends, which lost 2 bases and 1 base, there was a span of 8 bases. The germline V gene has CDR1 LGHNA and CDR2 YNFKEQ. The CDR3 spells CASSQLQANTEAFF. CDR3 DNA: TGTGCCAGCAGCCAACTACAGGCGAACACTGAAGCTTTCTTT.

V usage is TRBV2 and J usage is TRBJ1-4, with D uncertain. The V end lost 7 bases, the J end lost 8 bases, and 17 bases lay between the germline ends. The CDR3 contains 14 residues. The germline V gene encodes CDR1 SNHLY and CDR2 FYNNEI. The CDR3 reads CASIPRAPEEKLFF. CDR3 coding DNA: TGTGCCAGCATTCCTCGGGCCCCCGAAGAAAAACTGTTTTTT. The full variable domain, its missing parts supplied by reference TRBV2 and TRBJ1-4, is EPEVTQTPSHQVTQMGQEVILRCVPISNHLYFYWYRQILGQKVEFLVSFYNNEISEKSEIFDDQFSVERPDGSNFTLKIRSTKLEDSAMYFCASIPRAPEEKLFFGSGTQLSVL.

The genes are TRBV5-1 and TRBJ1-2; D unresolved. This CDR3 contains 17 residues. Germline V gives CDR1 SGHRS, CDR2 YFSETQ. V lost 1 base, J lost 0 bases, and 16 bases lay in between. The DNA of the CDR3 is TGCGCCAGCAGCTTGACGGGCGTGGGGTTAGCTAACTATGGCTACACCTTC. As protein: CASSLTGVGLANYGYTF.

The V and J genes are TRBV7-9 and TRBJ1-2; 8 bases map to TRBD1. CDR1 and CDR2 (germline): SEHNR, FQNEAQ (reference sequence). The junction had 9 bases not matched to a gene; V was cut back by 5 bases and J by 7 bases. CDR3 size: 14 residues. The CDR3 nucleotides are TGTGCCAGCAGCCCGGTAGCAGGGGGCAGTGGCTACACCTTC. This codes for CASSPVAGGSGYTF.

This clone was observed a few times. This sequence joins TRBV4-2 and TRBJ1-6; 8 bases are shared with TRBD1. Germline V gene sequence: CDR1 LGHNA, CDR2 YNFKEQ. The CDR3 is 17 amino acids. Unmatched junction bases numbered 12, after V lost 1 base and J lost 10 bases. CDR3 protein: CASSQGQGRVDRSPLHF. CDR3 DNA sequence: TGTGCCAGCAGCCAAGGACAGGGGAGGGTAGATCGATCACCCCTCCACTTT.

V gene TRBV28 combines with J gene TRBJ1-2; D perhaps matches TRBD1 (6 bases). This CDR3 has 17 residues. V dropped 4 bases and J dropped 2 bases, with 20 bases sitting between them. Germline V CDR1 and CDR2: MDHEN, SYDVKM. CDR3 sequence (DNA): TGTGCCAGCAGTTCGGGCGAAGCGGGGGGCGCCAACTATGGCTACACCTTC. This translates into CASSSGEAGGANYGYTF.

The chain employs TRBV6-5 and TRBJ1-6; the D gene is possibly TRBD1 (5 bases). The CDR3 totals 13 residues. The V gene's germline CDR1 is MNHEY and CDR2 SVGAGI. V lost 6 bases and J 10 bases, leaving 13 bases between the germline ends. The CDR3 reads CASSQGVRSPLHF. The CDR3 DNA sequence: TGTGCCAGCAGCCAGGGTGTCCGATCACCCCTCCACTTT.